This T cell receptor (beta chain) is drawn from a study of blood T cell repertoires in COVID-19. Overall study context: Samples taken during acute and convalescent COVID-19 were collected in the United States, Italy and Spain.

The CDR3 length is 15 residues. Germline V gene data show CDR1 as ENHRY and CDR2 as SYGVKD. Trimming took off 1 base at V and 2 bases at J, with 12 bases between the two ends. Cohort placement rested on clinical history that participants reported themselves. In Cohort 3, a recovered donor had either two negative PCRs, clearance, or symptom resolution. Clones were sequenced by immunoSEQ multiplex PCR, and TCRdb holds only the in-frame ones, with some missing. The sample has about 200,000 clones, about 85% seen once. V gene TRBV10-3 combines with J gene TRBJ2-7; TRBD2 might be the D (5 bases). Sequencing was carried out using PBMCs or T cells enriched from blood (not recorded which). This sequence was found in a man aged 40-55 years who had recovered from COVID-19. The CDR3 sequence: CAISEYADGAYEQYF. The CDR3 region has the DNA TGTGCCATCAGTGAGTACGCGGACGGGGCCTACGAGCAGTACTTC.